Shown below are 5 T cell receptor beta chains from a single sample sequenced in a study of patients and donors after allogeneic stem cell transplantation. TCRdb redid the calling of the RT-PCR reads with MiXCR, one entry per CDR3 protein. Of roughly 940,000 distinct CDR3 sequences listed, 18% were seen once; the top ten hold roughly 6%. Sequencing used blood, either unsorted or a sorted T cell fraction (not recorded which). These receptors were obtained from a human donor who was either an allogeneic HSCT recipient or a stem cell or donor lymphocyte infusion donor (not recorded which). It is not recorded whose cells these are; they may come from a transplant donor.

The chain employs TRBV6-2 or TRBV6-3 and TRBJ2-5; 7 bases line up with TRBD2. Germline assignment: CDR1 MNHEY and CDR2 SVGEGT. There are 17 residues in the CDR3. V lost 3 bases and J lost 4; bases outside the gene matches: 14. The CDR3 sequence is CASSYWTSWSDRETQYF. The CDR3 bases are TGTGCCAGCAGTTATTGGACTAGTTGGTCCGATCGAGAGACCCAGTACTTC.

This clonotype has a count of ten or more. The chain carries TRBV6-5 and TRBJ2-7; D unresolved. The CDR3 extends over 14 amino acids. V was clipped by 0 bases and J by 0 bases, with 6 bases between them. Per the germline V gene, CDR1 is MNHEY and CDR2 is SVGAGI. CDR3 coding DNA: TGTGCCAGCAGTTACTCTCCGGCCTCCTACGAGCAGTACTTC. Amino acids: CASSYSPASYEQYF.

This clonotype was detected only a few times. The genes are TRBV20-1 and TRBJ2-7, with D possibly TRBD1 on 6 matching bases. Deletions cut 8 bases from V and 0 bases from J, with 14 bases between. The CDR3 loop spans 13 amino acids. From germline, CDR1 is DFQATT and CDR2 SNEGSKA (reference sequence). The CDR3 DNA sequence: TGCAGTTCAAGAGAGGGACACTCCTACGAGCAGTACTTC. This gives the protein CSSREGHSYEQYF.

The CDR3 region is CASSRSGRARNEQFF. Here the CDR3 DNA reads TGTGCCAGCAGCCGCAGCGGGAGGGCCAGGAATGAGCAGTTCTTC. V is TRBV2 and J is TRBJ2-1, with TRBD2 matching over 10 bases. There are 15 residues in the CDR3. Germline V lookup: CDR1 SNHLY, CDR2 FYNNEI. With V trimmed by 6 bases and J by 7 bases, 9 bases remained unmatched.

The V and J genes are TRBV5-1 and TRBJ2-3, with 10 bases lining up with TRBD2. J was trimmed by 3 bases and V by 2 bases; bases with no gene match: 6. Germline V gene data show CDR1 as SGHRS and CDR2 as YFSETQ. This CDR3 comprises 16 residues. CDR3 nucleotide sequence: TGCGCCAGCAGCTTCACTAGCGGGAAGTCGACAGATACGCAGTATTTT. As protein: CASSFTSGKSTDTQYF.